This entry features one T cell receptor beta chain sequence. The antigen it recognizes is unknown. Within one base of it there is no much larger clone, and no base qualities were kept. This record comes from a study of cytomegalovirus exposure and HLA in healthy donors (dated by TCRdb to between 2016 and 2019). Turning to the overall study: An earlier analysis of around 600 of the donors reported about 250 Gb of sequence data and some 120 million unique TCR beta sequences from 150 million to 200 million T cells. About 280 gigabases of sequencing data and 80 million or so unique TCR sequences were included in an early release covering 550 to 800 HLA-typed donors. To decide whether each TCR beta V gene segment behaved as functional or pseudogenic, an earlier analysis of some 570 of the donors relied on high-throughput TCR beta sequencing. In the later analysis, no new phenotypic data were used to find candidate immune exposures; instead, reliance was placed on TCR beta sequences and their occurrence across donors. The number of donors typed differed by locus, with about 629-630 for A, B, C, DRB1 and DQB1, more than 500 for DQA1, 606 for DPA1, and approximately 470 for DPB1. A later genetic analysis took genome-wide SNP genotypes for about three fifths of the roughly 670 donors and used that subset as a discovery cohort. Among roughly 400 genotyped donors of the cohort, an average of around 250,000 unique TCR beta nucleotide sequences was sequenced per donor, of which roughly 17% were non-productive. A later analysis re-examined previously published TCR beta repertoires from just over 650 donors and added high-resolution HLA genotyping to investigate patterns of TCR occurrence. Alongside the repertoire data, information on donor age, sex, ethnicity and CMV serostatus was compiled. The study profiled the T cell repertoires of hundreds of subjects by immunosequencing and related them to cytomegalovirus serostatus. Several DR-DQ haplotypes were treated as single units for association and clustering because of strong linkage in the cohort. HLA typing included class I and class II loci at four-digit resolution. Along with the 666-subject first cohort, a separate validation cohort of around 120 different subjects was used. High-throughput TCR immunosequencing, statistical association of individual TCRs with disease status, and machine learning were combined to predict cytomegalovirus infection status. Of the approximately 400 genotyped donors, less than 85% were placed in the genetic ancestry cluster associated with self-reported Caucasian donors. The study aimed to test whether signatures of past pathogen exposure could be identified by cataloging public T cell receptors. All discovery cohort repertoires had been generated using a single sequencing platform.

The V and J ends are trimmed by 4 bases and 4 bases, leaving 18 bases between them. The CDR3 runs 15 residues from the cysteine to the phenylalanine. The only DNA kept is the CDR3, 45 bases in frame from the first base. According to the germline V gene, CDR1 reads SGDLS and CDR2 reads YYNGEE. The library was built by means of the immunoSEQ multiplex PCR assay. The multiplex PCR relied on a mix of 60 forward primers for TCR Vbeta segments and 13 reverse primers for TCR Jbeta segments. A multiplex PCR assay on genomic DNA amplified the CDR3 region of rearranged TCR beta genes. The amplified TCR beta libraries were sequenced on the Illumina HiSeq System as 87-base-pair reads. Per the authors' processing: A later analysis tallied 75 million to 95 million unique TCR beta chains across the 610 or so repertoires, and about 12 million of those chains were shared by two or more donors. Raw reads were error-corrected and collapsed into unique sequences with a nearest-neighbor algorithm that merged closely related sequences to remove PCR and sequencing errors. To assign V, D and J gene segments, CDR3 sequences were aligned to IMGT reference sequences. For a sequence to be retained, a match of at least six nucleotides was required to both a V gene segment and a J gene segment. Rearrangements were called productive when the CDR3 lacked stop codons and stayed in frame with V and J; all others were non-productive. Following IMGT convention, CDR3 was defined as the stretch from the second conserved V-encoded cysteine to the conserved J-encoded phenylalanine. Sequences without an unambiguous match to a single V gene segment were excluded from the earlier analysis of over 500 of the donors. An earlier analysis of 587 of the donors classified V segments as functional when productive rearrangements were above 56.7% and as segregating when the standard deviation between donors was above 5%. A statistical classification framework was built to diagnose cytomegalovirus status from the catalog of TCR beta chain sequences. A later analysis assigned V and J genes by comparing TCR nucleotide sequences with IMGT/GENE-DB human TR gene sequences. A later analysis assigned CDR3 sequences and most-parsimonious VDJ recombination scenarios with the TCRdist pipeline. A later analysis defined each TCR beta chain by its CDR3 amino acid sequence plus V-gene family, and excluded reads lacking a unique V-gene family. To address suspected cross-contamination and a sequencing artifact, a later analysis removed a few hundred highly shared, low-generation-probability nucleotide sequences. For each public chain, a later analysis derived a clonal expansion index from normalized ranks of inferred template counts within each repertoire. Generation probabilities in a later analysis came from a VDJ recombination model fitted to out-of-frame rearrangements, and those results were checked against IGoR. In a later analysis, TCR-TCR, TCR-HLA and TCR-CMV co-occurrence was scored with hypergeometric tests, and a repertoire-size bias correction was applied to TCR pairs. In a later analysis, false discovery rates were estimated by permuting HLA or CMV assignments 20 times. In a later analysis, co-occurring TCRs were grouped using DBSCAN, with TCRdist sequence similarity added in when clustering inside HLA-allele-positive subsets. Co-occurrence clustering excluded repertoires with fewer than 30,000 or more than 120,000 public chains, plus five with anomalous nucleotide sharing. The table comes from immuneACCESS by way of TCRdb, which keeps in-frame sequences with V and J called. Part of the clones is missing from these tables; in studies checked, under half for an unresolved V gene and the rest for unknown reasons. That table gives V, J and clone size, and the DNA gave D and trimming. The sample has 130,000 to 150,000 clones on record, approximately 70% of them singletons. The ten largest clones add up to around 15% of the sample.

Study-wide findings and limitations: A later genetic analysis reported fewer N-insertions in productive TCRs among donors in an Asian-associated ancestry cluster than the approximately 670-donor mean. A further reported finding was that TCR beta sequences accurately predicted the HLA-A and HLA-B alleles for most subjects in the first cohort. Strong co-occurrence of HLA alleles, especially DR and DQ, made assigning TCR associations to individual alleles difficult. A later genetic analysis associated a missense DCLRE1C variant with V-gene and J-gene trimming of TCR beta chains, and an independent cohort replicated the association. An earlier analysis of some 590 of the donors showed that most TCR beta V segments appeared in productive rearrangements either about 87% or about 30% of the time, which broadly matched IMGT annotations. The classifier was reported to diagnose cytomegalovirus status with high specificity and sensitivity in both the original cohort and the validation cohort. A later analysis found that HLA-associated TCR beta chains were more clonally expanded and had lower generation probabilities than equally common non-associated chains. Some IMGT-functional V segments, including TRBV6-2 and TRBV6-3, could not be distinguished by the 87-base-pair reads and were therefore excluded. Specific HLA alleles were associated with 15,000 to 20,000 TCR beta sequences at a false discovery rate of 0.05 in a later analysis. A later analysis found that most CMV-associated TCR beta chains appeared HLA-restricted, with HLA associations seemingly driven largely by CMV exposure. The only immune exposure information available for the cohort was CMV serostatus. A few of the identified cytomegalovirus-associated TCR beta chains were confirmed in vitro to be specific for cytomegalovirus antigens. The study gave a list of 150 to 200 TCR beta chains associated with cytomegalovirus. The cohort was sequenced for TCR beta chains only, and without alpha or paired-chain data the features that could be detected were limited. The presence/absence analyses assumed that sequencing depth was roughly uniform across donors, and that assumption may not be true. Most TCR sequences were seen in very few donors, while some public TCRs were found in many individuals. Over 15 rarely observed V segments, including chromosome 9 orphons, were excluded from the earlier analysis of approximately 500 of the donors because counts were too low. The authors suggested that the approach could potentially be generalized to other disease states and immunological phenotypes. According to a later analysis, TCR association rates differed among HLA loci, with DRB1 alleles showing the most associated TCRs and HLA-C alleles showing the fewest. Correlated functional status among segregating V segments might be attributable to linkage disequilibrium, but an unknown experimental factor could not be ruled out. A group of highly shared sequence variants was considered likely to be a technical artifact of the sequencing pipeline. In a later analysis, several top co-occurrence clusters were reported to appear linked to parvovirus B19, influenza, CMV and Epstein-Barr virus. Because HLA typing was missing for some donors at each locus, association tests included only the typed subset.

The cohort comprised around 700 healthy bone marrow donors. At the time of sampling, all cohort members were nominally healthy, though unrecorded immune exposures were likely present. CMV serostatus was positive for about 300 and negative for about 50% of the roughly 700 cohort members, and was not recorded for this donor. Every donor gave a peripheral blood sample, and the peripheral blood mononuclear cells from that sample were used for TCR beta sequencing. The Qiagen DNeasy Blood Extraction Kit was used to extract genomic DNA from the blood cell samples. Specimen: PBMCs. The chain couples TRBV9 to TRBJ2-7; the D segment could be TRBD2, given 7 matching bases. This TCR came from a human donor in good health. At the DNA level, the sequence is TGTGCCAGCAGCCTTTCGTCGGGGGGCTTGTACGAGCAGTACTTC. Its protein product is CASSLSSGGLYEQYF.